This paragraph reports one T cell receptor beta chain. As yet, its antigen is unknown. Assay used: immunoSEQ multiplex PCR; TCRdb lists only in-frame clones, some missing. This sample has around 17,000 clones; around four fifths occur once, and the top ten carry 1%. There are 16 residues in the CDR3. Germline loops: CDR1 SGHRS, CDR2 YFSETQ. Trimming cost V 2 bases and J 5 bases, with 14 bases left between them. Autologous stem cell transplantation was followed by relapse in every patient, and brentuximab vedotin exposure varied. Purification of CD4+ T cells from thawed PBMCs was performed via magnetic negative selection. The best responses consisted of complete response, partial response or progressive disease. This sample is drawn from a study of PD-1 blockade in classical Hodgkin lymphoma. Study-wide findings and caveats: Diminished baseline TCR diversity has been reported in newly diagnosed patients relative to healthy donors.

The source is a human donor with classical Hodgkin lymphoma. This specimen consisted of CD4+ T cells from blood, obtained at baseline. The chain links TRBV5-1 to TRBJ1-6; D gene ambiguous. The DNA of the CDR3 is TGCGCCAGCAGCTTTGGCCCCAACCAGGATAATTCACCCCTCCACTTT. It encodes CASSFGPNQDNSPLHF.